The 14 T cell receptor beta chains listed next were all sequenced from one sample in a study of identical twins. TCRdb re-called the 5' RACE reads with MiXCR, one entry per CDR3 protein. The data contain around 650,000 distinct CDR3 sequences, roughly 7.1% of them seen just once; the ten biggest clones take up around 1.6%. Another study also made use of these data, one on yellow fever vaccine responses in identical twins.

The sequenced sample consisted of PBMCs. The receptor source for this set is a woman younger than 30 in good health.

The chain links TRBV29-1 to TRBJ2-1; 8 nucleotides agree with TRBD2. Germline V gene lookup returns CDR1 SQVTM and CDR2 ANQGSEA. The CDR3 is 13 amino acids. Trimming removed 4 bases from V and 4 bases from J; junction bases left unmatched: 3. This chain's CDR3 is CSVAREGYNEQFF. Here the CDR3 DNA reads TGCAGCGTTGCCCGGGAGGGGTACAATGAGCAGTTCTTC.

The V and J genes are TRBV5-5 and TRBJ2-3, with TRBD2 matching over 8 bases. CDR1 is SGHKS, CDR2 YYEKEE, per germline (reference sequence). The V segment lost 1 base and the J segment 5 bases; nucleotides outside the gene matches: 6. The CDR3 is 15 residues long. CDR3: CASSLTEREIDTQYF. The DNA of the CDR3 is TGTGCCAGCAGCTTGACTGAGCGGGAGATAGATACGCAGTATTTT.

This clonotype was observed at least ten times. V gene TRBV6-1 combines with J gene TRBJ2-7; D not resolved. The CDR3 loop spans 16 amino acids. In germline, CDR1 is MNHNS, CDR2 SASEGT. Trimming left V 11 bases short and J 2 bases short, with 25 bases between. Here the CDR3 DNA reads TGTGCCTCCCAACGGCTGGGTGATTCGAGAGCCTACGAGCAGTACGTC. This sequence encodes CASQRLGDSRAYEQYV.

This clonotype came up a few times. The chain couples TRBV12-3 or TRBV12-4 to TRBJ1-5; D is uncertain. The CDR3 extends over 13 amino acids. V was pared by 3 bases and J by 6 bases, with 9 bases between. The DNA of the CDR3 is TGTGCCAGCAGTTTCGAAGGACGTCAGCCCCAGCATTTT. Its protein is CASSFEGRQPQHF.

This chain links TRBV7-3 with TRBJ2-1; 8 nucleotides align to TRBD2. The V gene end was trimmed by 4 bases and the J gene end by 8 bases; junction bases not matched to a gene: 7. The CDR3 extends over 14 amino acids. Germline V gives CDR1 SGHTA, CDR2 FQGTGA. This chain's CDR3 is CASSSNVAGYEQFF. In nucleotides, the CDR3 is TGTGCCAGCAGCTCTAACGTAGCGGGATATGAGCAGTTCTTC.

This clonotype was detected ten times or more. This chain uses TRBV6-1 with TRBJ2-1, with TRBD2 matching over 12 bases. The V gene end was trimmed by 6 bases and the J gene end by 8 bases; junction bases not matched to a gene: 8. The CDR3 spans 15 residues. The germline V gene encodes CDR1 MNHNS and CDR2 SASEGT. This CDR3 reads CASRDLAGGQYEQFF. DNA of the CDR3: TGTGCCAGCAGGGATCTAGCGGGAGGGCAGTATGAGCAGTTCTTC.

This clonotype turned up a few times. This rearrangement joins TRBV27 to TRBJ2-1; the match to TRBD2 covers 8 bases. Unmatched junction bases numbered 14, after V lost 5 bases and J lost 14 bases. Germline V CDR1 and CDR2: MNHEY, SMNVEV (reference sequence). CDR3 length equals 14 residues. CDR3 protein: CASSPLGGGTSEFF. The CDR3 DNA is TGTGCCAGCAGTCCCCTTGGCGGGGGGACCTCCGAGTTCTTC.

V is TRBV14 and J is TRBJ1-6; D may be TRBD1 (5 bases). CDR1 is SGHDN, CDR2 FVKESK, per germline. Trimming pared 5 bases from V and 7 bases from J, leaving 12 bases between. CDR3 length equals 14 residues. The CDR3 loop reads CASSYQGENSPLHF. The CDR3 region has the DNA TGTGCCAGCAGCTATCAGGGTGAGAATTCACCCCTCCACTTT. Supplemented by reference TRBV14 and TRBJ1-6, the full variable domain reads EAGVTQFPSHSVIEKGQTVTLRCDPISGHDNLYWYRRVMGKEIKFLLHFVKESKQDESGMPNNRFLAERTGGTYSTLKVQPAELEDSGVYFCASSYQGENSPLHFGNGTRLTVT.

This clonotype was found many times. This chain uses TRBV11-2 with TRBJ1-5, with a tentative D call TRBD1 (6 bases). The CDR3 loop spans 13 amino acids. CDR1 is SGHAT, CDR2 FQNNGV, per germline. Trimming took off 1 base at V and 5 bases at J, with 6 bases between the two ends. The DNA of the CDR3 is TGTGCCAGCAGCTTAGCAGGGGATCAGCCCCAGCATTTT. Translated: CASSLAGDQPQHF.

This clonotype was recorded at least ten times. The chain recombines TRBV5-1 with TRBJ2-1, with D possibly matching TRBD2 (6 bases). The CDR3 covers 15 residues. The germline V gene has CDR1 SGHRS and CDR2 YFSETQ. Between the trimmed V and J ends, which lost 0 bases and 8 bases, there was a span of 15 bases. The CDR3 DNA reads TGCGCCAGCAGCTTGGGGAGGGACCAATTGGATGAGCAGTTCTTC. Its protein is CASSLGRDQLDEQFF.

V is TRBV29-1 and J is TRBJ1-1; D unresolved. The V end lost 4 bases, the J end lost 4 bases, and 7 bases lay between the germline ends. CDR1 is SQVTM and CDR2 is ANQGSEA in the germline V gene. CDR3 size: 11 residues. The CDR3 coding sequence is TGCAGCGTTGTTTTAGTCACTGAAGCTTTCTTT. Amino acid sequence: CSVVLVTEAFF.

This clonotype has more than one count but fewer than ten. The V and J genes are TRBV20-1 and TRBJ2-5, with TRBD2 as a possible D gene (6 bases). Germline V lookup: CDR1 DFQATT, CDR2 SNEGSKA (reference sequence). The V gene lost 6 bases and the J gene lost 3 bases, with 11 bases spanning the gap. The CDR3 is 12 residues long. The CDR3 reads CSAHGSKETQYF. Here the CDR3 DNA reads TGCAGTGCCCACGGGAGCAAAGAGACCCAGTACTTC.

This clonotype was recorded a few times. The chain couples TRBV5-5 to TRBJ2-5; no clear D gene. Trimming shortened V by 4 bases and J by 2 bases, and 9 bases separated the two germline ends. The CDR3 is 13 amino acids. Germline V gives CDR1 SGHKS, CDR2 YYEKEE (reference sequence). The CDR3 nucleotides read TGTGCCAGCAGCAACCGGGTTCAAGAGACCCAGTACTTC. Translation gives CASSNRVQETQYF. The variable domain in full, with the rest retrieved from reference TRBV5-5 and TRBJ2-5, is DAGVTQSPTHLIKTRGQQVTLRCSPISGHKSVSWYQQVLGQGPQFIFQYYEKEERGRGNFPDRFSARQFPNYSSELNVNALLLGDSALYLCASSNRVQETQYFGPGTRLLVL.

There are a few counts of this clonotype. V and J are TRBV20-1 and TRBJ1-5, with D possibly being TRBD1 (6 bases). V lost 4 bases, J lost 6 bases, and 13 bases lay in between. The CDR3 totals 13 residues. The germline V gene has CDR1 DFQATT and CDR2 SNEGSKA (reference sequence). The CDR3 region has the DNA TGCAGTGCTAAGGGGGAGGGTCTTCAGCCCCAGCATTTT. It encodes CSAKGEGLQPQHF.